The T cell receptor beta chain described here comes from a study of CD8 T cells in ankylosing spondylitis. Study-wide findings and caveats: Reports of some motif variants in reactive arthritis synovial fluid and blood predate this one. Relatively scarce in peripheral blood, disease-linked clones were CD8+. Within ankylosing spondylitis blood, a TCR beta motif made up of under 10 highly homologous variants appeared to be characteristic. Reportedly, disease-linked clones are significantly enriched in ankylosing spondylitis patients' matched synovial fluid.

The CDR3 runs to 16 residues. The germline V gene has CDR1 SGHTA and CDR2 FQGTGA. V lost 5 bases and J 0 bases, leaving 16 bases between the germline ends. In this sample, this clonotype turned up many times. Its antigen is not known. Each CDR3 protein gets one entry after TCRdb re-called the 5' RACE reads with MiXCR. The sample yields 25,000 to 40,000 distinct CDR3 sequences, approximately 7.1% seen once. The V and J genes are TRBV7-3 and TRBJ1-1, with D unclear. This sequence originates from a male donor with ankylosing spondylitis or in good health (not recorded which). The sequenced sample consisted of blood, either unsorted or a sorted T cell fraction (not recorded which). CDR3 region: CASSPGQVILNTEAFF. Written as DNA, the CDR3 is TGTGCCAGCAGCCCGGGCCAGGTTATCTTGAACACTGAAGCTTTCTTT.